This T cell receptor (beta chain) was observed in a study of cytomegalovirus exposure and HLA in healthy donors. In the PCR, 60 Vbeta and 13 Jbeta primers were used. In the authors' methods: Unique TCR beta chains numbered around 80 million in a later analysis, with around 10 million shared. Here immunoSEQ multiplex PCR was the method, and the copy in TCRdb shows in-frame clones only, minus some. The DNA gave D and trimming, while V, J and clone size come from that table. Here the sample spans approximately 60,000 clones, about 80% being singletons. The CDR3 length is 17 residues. Deletions cut 5 bases from V and 2 bases from J, with 21 bases between. CDR1 and CDR2 from the germline V gene are SGHNT and YENEEA. Turning to this clone: Its target is not known.

Findings and caveats of the study: Most TCR sequences were seen very rarely across donors, but some public TCRs occurred in many. An analysis done earlier found most TCR beta V segments productive about 87% or about 30% of the time. Available immune exposure information covered CMV serostatus only.

The chain is built from TRBV11-3 and TRBJ1-2; D might be TRBD1 (5 bases). Sequencing was carried out using PBMCs. This clonotype was obtained from a man aged 35 to 55 in good health and CMV-seronegative. The CDR3 reads CASSPTSGGGKNYGYTF. DNA for the CDR3: TGTGCCAGCAGCCCAACTTCGGGCGGGGGGAAAAACTATGGCTACACCTTC.